The clone carrying this TCR beta chain showed up just a few times. Its antigen remains unknown. RNA was isolated and reverse transcribed to cDNA, the sequencing template. Generated by immunoSEQ multiplex PCR, the TCRdb table keeps only in-frame clones and is missing some. The sample includes 110,000 to 150,000 clones, less than 65% seen only once; the top ten take about 38%. Isolation of CD4+ and CD8+ T cells from PBMCs was achieved by sorting. The data stem from a study of CD8+ T cells in alopecia areata. Study-wide results and caveats: Lesional scalp, notably in alopecia totalis/universalis, had clonality above that of normal scalp. The study also sequences resident alphabeta T cells of normal skin in scalp samples.

CDR3 length equals 12 residues. The germline gives CDR1 SQVTM, CDR2 ANQGSEA. V lost 2 bases and J lost 2, with 7 bases in between. The clonotype originates from a human donor in good health. Sequenced input: CD8+ T cells sorted from blood. The chain has TRBV29-1 and TRBJ2-7, with TRBD1 as a possible D gene (5 bases). This CDR3 is CSVELTAYEQYF. CDR3 sequence (DNA): TGCAGCGTTGAATTGACAGCCTACGAGCAGTACTTC.